Listed below are T cell receptor beta chains from one sample, sequenced in a study of OX40 agonist ivuxolimab in advanced cancers. The method was immunoSEQ multiplex PCR; TCRdb's version includes in-frame clones alone and lacks a portion of them. In the table there are 60,000 to 75,000 clones, approximately 88% of which are singletons. Here the sequenced sample was CD4+ or CD8+ T cells sorted from blood, taken in a trial of the OX40 agonist ivuxolimab. Every receptor here comes from an adult with an advanced solid tumor such as melanoma, head and neck, liver or kidney cancer. Both conserved end residues are trimmed from each CDR3. Rows give clone size only sometimes, using once, few, many, or a class for an expanded clone.

V gene	clone size	J gene	CDR3 protein
TRBV7-2	.	TRBJ1-2	ASSLAPDRFIYGYT
TRBV6-4	.	TRBJ2-1	ASSETSGSEQF
TRBV30	.	TRBJ1-3	AWRGPGQGNTIY
TRBV28	.	TRBJ1-2	ASRRELNYGYT
TRBV2	.	TRBJ1-5	ASSDRGGNQPQH
TRBV5-1	few	TRBJ1-3	ASSDGTGERNTIY
TRBV5-4	.	TRBJ1-6	ASSSLQGETYNSPLH
TRBV6-5	.	TRBJ2-3	ASRGQGGTQY
TRBV21-1	once	TRBJ1-2	ASRGQGIYGYT
TRBV6-6	.	TRBJ1-5	ASSYSRDSNQPQH
TRBV28	.	TRBJ1-1	ASSSAGWDTEAF
TRBV19	once	TRBJ2-7	ASRDRGYEQY
TRBV2	few	TRBJ2-5	ASSHDRGRQETQY
TRBV25-1	once	TRBJ2-3	ASSEYRGTDTQY
TRBV7-2	.	TRBJ2-7	ASSSAVGQAYEQY
TRBV28	.	TRBJ2-7	ASSSTRLWTYEQY
TRBV30	.	TRBJ2-3	AWIPASTDTQY
TRBV5-1	.	TRBJ2-3	ATREVDTDTQY
TRBV7-8	.	TRBJ1-1	ASSFFAQGDEKRV
TRBV28	.	TRBJ1-4	ASSVQGREKLF
TRBV4-1	.	TRBJ2-6	ASRNPGQGSGANVLT
TRBV18	few	TRBJ2-2	ASSQGTGELF
TRBV7-9	.	TRBJ2-3	ASSFPAGDITDTQY
TRBV5-4	.	TRBJ2-7	ASSGRGTYEQY
TRBV30	.	TRBJ1-5	AWGRTEPQH
TRBV5-1	.	TRBJ2-7	ASSSNAQVEQY
TRBV10-3	.	TRBJ1-3	AIRDTGYGNTIY
TRBV19	.	TRBJ1-5	ASSISGGVPQPQH
TRBV7-9	.	TRBJ1-1	ASSPTTGVQTEAF
TRBV5-1	.	TRBJ1-5	ASSWGGQGGQPQH
TRBV6-5	.	TRBJ1-2	ASSQEWGYGYT
TRBV29-1	.	TRBJ2-3	SVTTHLRSTDTQY
TRBV6-1	.	TRBJ1-4	ASTQTYVGEKLF
TRBV19	once	TRBJ2-5	ASSVEDLGFETQY
TRBV30	.	TRBJ2-5	AWSGGSGETQY
TRBV30	.	TRBJ1-5	AWSVDSNQPQH
TRBV29-1	few	TRBJ1-5	SVIQGGNQPQH
TRBV7-3	.	TRBJ2-5	ASSLLETQY
TRBV6-6	few	TRBJ2-7	ASSPNFEGEQY
TRBV7-9	.	TRBJ2-3	ASKMTSGTDTQY
TRBV7-9	.	TRBJ1-1	ASSLGGHNTEAF